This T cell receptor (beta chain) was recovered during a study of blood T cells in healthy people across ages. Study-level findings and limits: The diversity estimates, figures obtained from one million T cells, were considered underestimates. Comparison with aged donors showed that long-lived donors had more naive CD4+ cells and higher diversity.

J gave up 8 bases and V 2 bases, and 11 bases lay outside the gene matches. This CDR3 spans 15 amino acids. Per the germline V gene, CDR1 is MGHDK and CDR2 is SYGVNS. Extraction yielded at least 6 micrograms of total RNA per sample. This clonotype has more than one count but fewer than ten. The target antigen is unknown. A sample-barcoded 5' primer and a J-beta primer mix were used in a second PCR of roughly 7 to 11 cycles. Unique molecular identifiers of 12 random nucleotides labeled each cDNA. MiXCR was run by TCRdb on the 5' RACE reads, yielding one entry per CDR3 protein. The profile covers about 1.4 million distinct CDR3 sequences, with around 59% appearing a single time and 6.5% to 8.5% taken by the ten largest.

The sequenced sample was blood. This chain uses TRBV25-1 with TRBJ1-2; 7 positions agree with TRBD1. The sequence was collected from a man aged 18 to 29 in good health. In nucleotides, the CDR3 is TGTGCCAGCAGTGAACCCTACAGGGGATTCGGAGGCTACACCTTC. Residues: CASSEPYRGFGGYTF.